This T cell receptor (beta chain) was captured by sequencing in a study of shared clonotypes between healthy human individuals. Study observations and caveats: All-four-donor shared clonotypes had higher generation probabilities than non-shared clonotypes did.

This clone was picked up one time. Its antigen remains unidentified. Method: immunoSEQ multiplex PCR; TCRdb's copy keeps in-frame clones and lacks some. The repertoire holds some 650,000 clones, with 97% as singletons. The sequence came from a woman in her twenties or thirties in good health. Sequenced input: naive CD4+ T cells sorted from blood. Subset meaning: CD45RA+ positively selected.

CDR3 in DNA: TGCGCCAGCAGACTAGCGGGAGCGAATACGCAGTATTTT. This codes for CASRLAGANTQYF. J is TRBJ2-3 and V is TRBV4-1; 11 bases fit TRBD2. The J segment lost 7 bases and the V segment lost 6 bases, leaving 3 bases of the junction unmatched. Germline-derived CDR1 and CDR2 are MGHRA and YSYEKL. This CDR3 spans 13 amino acids.